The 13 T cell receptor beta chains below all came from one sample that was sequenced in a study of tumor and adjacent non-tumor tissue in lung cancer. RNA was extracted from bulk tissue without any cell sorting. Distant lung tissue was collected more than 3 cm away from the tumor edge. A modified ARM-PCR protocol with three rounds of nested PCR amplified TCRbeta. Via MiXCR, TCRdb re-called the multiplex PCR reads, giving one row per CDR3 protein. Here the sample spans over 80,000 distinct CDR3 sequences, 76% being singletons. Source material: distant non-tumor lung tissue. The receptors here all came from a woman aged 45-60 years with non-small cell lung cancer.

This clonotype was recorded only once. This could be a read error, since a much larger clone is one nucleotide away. The CDR3 region is CASSWSGEETQYF. The CDR3 region has the DNA TGCGCCAGCAGCTGGTCGGGGGAGGAGACCCAGTACTTC. The chain couples TRBV5-1 to TRBJ2-5, with D perhaps matching TRBD2 (6 bases). The germline V gene encodes CDR1 SGHRS and CDR2 YFSETQ. There are 13 residues in the CDR3. Trimming removed 3 bases at V and 5 bases at J, with 11 bases between.

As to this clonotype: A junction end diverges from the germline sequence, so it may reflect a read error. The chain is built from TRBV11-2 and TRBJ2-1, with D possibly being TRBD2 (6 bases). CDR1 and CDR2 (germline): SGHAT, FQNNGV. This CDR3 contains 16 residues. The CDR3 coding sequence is TGTGTCAGCAGTTTAGAGGCGGGGCAGGGTATGAATGAGCTGTTCTTC. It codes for CVSSLEAGQGMNELFF.

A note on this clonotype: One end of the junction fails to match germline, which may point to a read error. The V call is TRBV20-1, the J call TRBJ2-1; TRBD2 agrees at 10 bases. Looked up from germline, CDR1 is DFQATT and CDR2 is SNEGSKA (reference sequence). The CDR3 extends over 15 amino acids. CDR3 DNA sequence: TGCAGTGCTAGATCCGGGACTAGCGCACACAATGAGCGGTTCTTC. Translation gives CSARSGTSAHNERFF.

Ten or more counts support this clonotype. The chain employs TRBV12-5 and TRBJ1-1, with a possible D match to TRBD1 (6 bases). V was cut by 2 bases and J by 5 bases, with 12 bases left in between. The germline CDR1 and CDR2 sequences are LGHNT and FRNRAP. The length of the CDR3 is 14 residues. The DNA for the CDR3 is TGTGCTAGTGGTTTGCAGGGGCGTCATACTGAAGCTTTCTTT. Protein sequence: CASGLQGRHTEAFF.

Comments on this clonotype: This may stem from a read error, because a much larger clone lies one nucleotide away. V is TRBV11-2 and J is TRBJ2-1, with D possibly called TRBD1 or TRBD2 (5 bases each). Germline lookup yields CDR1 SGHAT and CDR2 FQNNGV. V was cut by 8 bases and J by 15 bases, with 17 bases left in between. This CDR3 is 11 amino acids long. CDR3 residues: CASGRLGDRFF. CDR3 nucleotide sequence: TGTGCCAGCGGTCGCTTGGGGGATCGGTTCTTC.

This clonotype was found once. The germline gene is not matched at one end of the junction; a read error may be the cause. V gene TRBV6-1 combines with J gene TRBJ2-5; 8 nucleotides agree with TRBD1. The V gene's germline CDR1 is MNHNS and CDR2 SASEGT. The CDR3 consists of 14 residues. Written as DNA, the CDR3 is TGTGTCAGCATTACCAGGGGGCTGGGGGAGACCCAGTGCTTC. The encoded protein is CVSITRGLGETQCF.

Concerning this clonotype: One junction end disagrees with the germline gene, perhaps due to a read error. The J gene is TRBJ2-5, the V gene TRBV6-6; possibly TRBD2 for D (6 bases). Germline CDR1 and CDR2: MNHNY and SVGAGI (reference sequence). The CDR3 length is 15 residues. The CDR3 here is CASSYDYIGRETQYF. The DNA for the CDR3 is TGTGCCAGTAGTTACGATTATATCGGGAGAGAGACCCAGTACTTC.

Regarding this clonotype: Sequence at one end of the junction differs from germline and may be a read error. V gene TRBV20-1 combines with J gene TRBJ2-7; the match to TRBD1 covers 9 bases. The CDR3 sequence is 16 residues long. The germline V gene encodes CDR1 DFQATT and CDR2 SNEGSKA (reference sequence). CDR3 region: CSPSPGTGTQTYEQYF. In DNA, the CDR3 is TGCAGTCCTAGTCCCGGGACAGGGACCCAGACCTACGAGCAGTACTTC.

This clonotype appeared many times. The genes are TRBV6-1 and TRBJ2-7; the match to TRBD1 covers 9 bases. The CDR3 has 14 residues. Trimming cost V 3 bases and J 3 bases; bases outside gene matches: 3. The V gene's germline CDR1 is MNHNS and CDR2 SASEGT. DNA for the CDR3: TGTGCCAGCAGTGAGGGACAGGGTGACTACGAGCAGTACTTC. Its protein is CASSEGQGDYEQYF.

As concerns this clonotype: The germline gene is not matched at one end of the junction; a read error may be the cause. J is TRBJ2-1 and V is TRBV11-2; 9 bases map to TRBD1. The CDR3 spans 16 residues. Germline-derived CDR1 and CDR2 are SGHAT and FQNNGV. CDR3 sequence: CASGLEVGQGMNEHFF. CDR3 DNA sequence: TGTGCCAGCGGCTTAGAGGTGGGACAGGGTATGAATGAGCACTTCTTC.

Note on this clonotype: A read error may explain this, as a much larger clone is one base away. CDR3 bases: TGTGCCAGCAGCCGAGAGGGACAGGCCTATGGCTACACCTTC. Residues: CASSREGQAYGYTF. This chain joins TRBV4-2 and TRBJ1-2; 8 nucleotides align to TRBD1. CDR1 and CDR2 (germline): LGHNA, YNFKEQ. The trim removed 4 bases at V and 4 bases at J, leaving 5 bases unmatched. The CDR3 has 14 amino acids.

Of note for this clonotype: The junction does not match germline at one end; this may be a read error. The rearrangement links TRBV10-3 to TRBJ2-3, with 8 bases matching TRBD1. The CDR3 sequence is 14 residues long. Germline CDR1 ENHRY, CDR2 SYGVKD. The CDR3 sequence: CAIRSGTGTYTLYF. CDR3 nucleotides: TGTGCCATCAGGTCCGGGACAGGCACATATACGCTGTATTTT.

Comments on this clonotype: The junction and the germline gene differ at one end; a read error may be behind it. The CDR3 bases are TGTGCCAGCACTGAAAATGGCGATCAGCCCCAGCATTTT. Protein: CASTENGDQPQHF. This chain uses TRBV6-1 with TRBJ1-5; no reliable D call. This CDR3 comprises 13 residues. Germline V lookup: CDR1 MNHNS, CDR2 SASEGT.